This entry lists 15 T cell receptor beta chains sequenced from one sample in a study of tumor and adjacent non-tumor tissue in lung cancer. TCRbeta libraries were built with three rounds of nested PCR, modified from ARM-PCR. TCRdb called the multiplex PCR reads again in MiXCR, with one record for every CDR3 protein. The repertoire holds over 100,000 distinct CDR3 sequences, about 64% seen once, with under 20% in the top ten. No cell sorting was done before RNA was extracted from the tissue. Distant lung tissue was collected more than 3 cm away from the tumor edge. The material sequenced was distant non-tumor lung tissue. The receptors stem from a man between 60 and 70 years old with non-small cell lung cancer.

In regard to this clonotype: Its ends do not fully match the called genes, so a read error is possible. The chain employs TRBV4-1 and TRBJ2-1; D unclear. CDR3 length: 15 amino acids. Germline V gives CDR1 MGHRA, CDR2 YSYEKL. CDR3 DNA sequence: TGCGCCAGCAGCCAGGGGATAGGGAACTACATTGAGCAGTTCTTC. This gives the protein CASSQGIGNYIEQFF.

In this sample, this clonotype turned up a few times. This could be a read error, since a much larger clone is one nucleotide away. The rearrangement uses TRBV10-2 and TRBJ1-4; weak D call: TRBD1 (6 bases). The germline CDR1 and CDR2 sequences are WSHSY and SAAADI. CDR3 size: 14 residues. CDR3 loop: CASRTGTTNEKLLF. The CDR3 nucleotides are TGCGCCAGCAGAACAGGGACAACTAATGAAAAACTGCTTTTT.

Comments on this clonotype: The junction differs from germline at one of its ends, possibly a read error. This rearrangement joins TRBV10-3 to TRBJ2-1; D tentatively reads TRBD1 or TRBD2 (6 bases each). Germline V gene data show CDR1 as ENHRY and CDR2 as SYGVKD. The CDR3 is 14 amino acids. This CDR3 is CAIGEPGADNEQFF. The DNA of the CDR3 is TGTGCCATCGGTGAGCCGGGGGCGGACAATGAGCAGTTCTTC.

This clonotype has a count of ten or more. The chain carries TRBV6-1 and TRBJ2-1, with 8 bases that match TRBD1. V shed 3 bases, J shed 15 bases, and the junction held 10 bases outside the gene matches. Germline V gives CDR1 MNHNS, CDR2 SASEGT. The length of the CDR3 is 13 residues. The CDR3, as DNA: TGTGCCAGCAGTGATACCCGCACAGGGGGGCGGTTCTTC. Its translation: CASSDTRTGGRFF.

A word on this clonotype: A much larger clone is a single base away; this may be a read error. The V call is TRBV21-1, the J call TRBJ1-6; the table's D call, TRBD1, was not checked against the DNA. TRBV21-1 is flagged as a pseudogene. This CDR3 comprises 15 residues. DNA for the CDR3: TGTGCCTCCCAGGGGGACAGGGAGAACCATTCACCCCTCCACTTT. It encodes CASQGDRENHSPLHF.

Of note for this clonotype: A junction end diverges from the germline sequence, so it may reflect a read error. The rearrangement uses TRBV6-6 and TRBJ2-7; perhaps TRBD1 as D (6 bases). The germline V gene encodes CDR1 MNHNY and CDR2 SVGAGI (reference sequence). This CDR3 has 14 amino acids. The CDR3, as DNA: TGTGCCAGCATAGATGGACAGAGGACGCACGAGCAGCACTTC. This sequence encodes CASIDGQRTHEQHF.

This chain uses TRBV5-4 with TRBJ1-1; TRBD1 is a possible D gene (6 bases). Germline V gives CDR1 SGHNT, CDR2 YYREEE (reference sequence). CDR3 length: 15 residues. CDR3: CISSVGQLMNTEAFF. CDR3 in DNA: TGTATCAGCAGCGTCGGACAGCTCATGAACACTGAAGCTTTCTTT.

In regard to this clonotype: It is likely a read error, because the conserved phenylalanine at the end of the CDR3 is missing. The CDR3 nucleotides are TGTGCCATCAGCCGAAGCGAGCTAGCTGATACGCAGTATTCT. Protein product: CAISRSELADTQYS. The chain carries TRBV7-9 and TRBJ2-3; TRBD2 is a possible D gene (5 bases). CDR1 and CDR2 (germline): SEHNR, FQNEAQ (reference sequence). The CDR3 contains 14 residues.

In regard to this clonotype: Relative to the germline gene, one junction end is altered; a read error may explain this. The V call is TRBV25-1, the J call TRBJ2-1; weak D call: TRBD2 (6 bases). The CDR3 contains 14 residues. The V gene's germline CDR1 is MGHDK and CDR2 SYGVNS. CDR3: CASSVPGEYNERFF. CDR3 nucleotides: TGTGCCAGCAGTGTGCCGGGAGAATACAATGAGCGGTTCTTC.

With regard to this clonotype: A read error may account for a junction end that differs from germline. The chain carries TRBV10-2 and TRBJ2-3; the D gene could be TRBD1 or TRBD2 (5 bases each). CDR3 size: 14 residues. The V gene's germline CDR1 is WSHSY and CDR2 SAAADI. The CDR3 protein is CAGSTYGGADTQYF. The CDR3, as DNA: TGCGCCGGCAGTACCTATGGGGGTGCAGATACGCAGTATTTT.

This clonotype was observed a single time. A read error may explain this, as a much larger clone is one base away. The chain has TRBV5-1 and TRBJ2-2; TRBD1 matches at 8 bases. The CDR3 runs 14 residues. Germline V CDR1 and CDR2: SGHRS, YFSETQ. The CDR3 region has the DNA TGCACCAGCAACGCCAGGGGGCAATCCGGGGAGCTGTTTTTT. Its protein product is CTSNARGQSGELFF.

Turning to this clonotype: This CDR3 fails to terminate in the conserved phenylalanine or tryptophan, so it likely reflects a read error. This chain joins TRBV6-1 and TRBJ1-5, with D possibly matching TRBD1 (5 bases). CDR1 and CDR2 from the germline V gene are MNHNS and SASEGT. V lost 6 bases, J lost 7 bases, and 22 bases lay in between. The CDR3 loop spans 16 amino acids. CDR3 sequence reads: CASRDWGRWGSQPQHI. The DNA for the CDR3 is TGTGCCAGCAGGGATTGGGGCAGGTGGGGTAGCCAGCCCCAGCATATT.

As concerns this clonotype: Because it lacks the conserved phenylalanine or tryptophan at the end, this CDR3 is likely a read error. V is TRBV12-3 or TRBV12-4 and J is TRBJ2-1; TRBD2 is a possible D gene (6 bases). The CDR3 sequence is 12 residues long. Trimming stripped 5 bases from V and 7 bases from J, with 9 bases between. The CDR3: CASSLRGNEQFI. DNA for the CDR3: TGTGCCAGCAGTCTACGGGGGAATGAGCAGTTCATC.

V gene TRBV18 combines with J gene TRBJ2-1; no definite D call. Trimming pared 6 bases from V and 5 bases from J, leaving 17 bases between. The length of the CDR3 is 15 residues. CDR1 and CDR2 from the germline V gene are KGHSH and LQKENI. CDR3 amino acids: CASSPLLTSDNEQFF. CDR3 in DNA: TGTGCCAGCTCCCCTCTCCTTACTTCTGACAATGAGCAGTTCTTC. Full variable domain (rest looked up from reference TRBV18 and TRBJ2-1): NAGVMQNPRHLVRRRGQEARLRCSPMKGHSHVYWYRQLPEEGLKFMVYLQKENIIDESGMPKERFSAEFPKEGPSILRIQQVVRGDSAAYFCASSPLLTSDNEQFFGPGTRLTVL.

This rearrangement joins TRBV11-3 to TRBJ2-3, with a tentative D call TRBD2 (6 bases). The CDR3 length is 14 residues. V dropped 6 bases and J dropped 2 bases, with 12 bases sitting between them. Germline loops: CDR1 SGHNT, CDR2 YENEEA. DNA for the CDR3: TGTGCCAGCAGTTTATGCGGGGACACAGATACGCAGTATTTT. It encodes CASSLCGDTDTQYF.